The subject of this entry is one T cell receptor (beta chain). Antigen unknown. Repertoires were generated with immunoSEQ multiplex PCR, while TCRdb's copy carries only in-frame clones and drops some. The data contain about 31,000 clones, over 55% of them seen just once; the ten biggest clones take up about 8.7%. This specimen belongs to a study of vaccination effects on CD4 cells after COVID-19. This CDR3 is built from 15 residues. Trimming left V 4 bases short and J 1 base short, with 10 bases between. Germline CDR1 reads ENHRY; CDR2 reads SYGVKD. Sequencing in the ViraFEST assay came after antigen-specific CD4+ T cells had been expanded with viral peptide pools, which were used to stimulate PBMC. Isolation of CD4+ T cells took place after about ten days of culture. Participants completed two doses of the BNT162b2 or mRNA-1273 vaccine. The authors exchanged half the medium for IL-2 medium on days 3 and 7.

The chain couples TRBV10-3 to TRBJ2-2; perhaps TRBD2 as D (7 bases). Source: CD4+ T cells from PBMCs cultured with SARS-CoV-2 spike peptides, taken after COVID-19 vaccination. The receptor comes from a human donor who received a COVID-19 vaccine. The CDR3 region has the DNA TGTGCCATCAGTGGGGGGGGACAGAACACCGGGGAGCTGTTTTTT. It codes for CAISGGGQNTGELFF.